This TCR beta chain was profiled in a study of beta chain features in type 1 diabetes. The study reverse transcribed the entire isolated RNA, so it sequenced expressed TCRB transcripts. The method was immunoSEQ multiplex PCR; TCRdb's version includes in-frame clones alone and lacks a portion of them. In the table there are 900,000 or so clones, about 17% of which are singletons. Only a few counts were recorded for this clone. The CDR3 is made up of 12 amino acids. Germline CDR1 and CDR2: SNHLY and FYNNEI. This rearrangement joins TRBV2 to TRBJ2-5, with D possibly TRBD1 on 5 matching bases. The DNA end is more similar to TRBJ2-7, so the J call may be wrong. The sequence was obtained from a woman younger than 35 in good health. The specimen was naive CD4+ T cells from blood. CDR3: CASRQGSYEQYF. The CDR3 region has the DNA TGTGCCAGCAGGCAGGGATCCTACGAGCAGTACTTC.